The 22 T cell receptor beta chains reported below all come from one sample, sequenced in a study of blood T cell repertoires in COVID-19. Sequencing was performed with immunoSEQ multiplex PCR; in TCRdb, only in-frame clones are kept and a portion is missing. The sample includes roughly 60,000 clones, approximately 84% of them seen just once. Sequencing was done on a sample of peripheral blood. The source is a man between 60 and 70 years old with acute or convalescent COVID-19.

This clone was detected only a few times. This sequence joins TRBV12-5 and TRBJ1-1; 9 nucleotides match TRBD1. The CDR3 covers 14 residues. Germline V gives CDR1 LGHNT, CDR2 FRNRAP. After removal of 5 bases from V and 5 bases from J, the junction contained 6 bases not matched to a gene. CDR3 protein: CASGPDRGRTEAFF. In DNA, the CDR3 is TGTGCTAGTGGTCCGGACAGGGGACGAACTGAAGCTTTCTTT.

In this sample, this clone turned up a few times. The rearrangement joins TRBV7-2 to TRBJ2-3; maybe TRBD1 (5 bases). Trimming pared 1 base from V and 6 bases from J, leaving 17 bases between. The CDR3 runs 16 residues. Germline loops: CDR1 SGHTA, CDR2 FQGNSA. CDR3 amino acids: CASSLVSDSLDDTQYF. The CDR3 DNA reads TGTGCCAGCAGCTTAGTTTCCGACAGCCTAGATGATACGCAGTATTTT.

The chain is built from TRBV23-1 and TRBJ1-5, with 7 bases matching TRBD1. TRBV23-1 qualifies as an ORF whose function is uncertain. The CDR3 is 18 residues long. V lost 0 bases and J lost 7; bases outside the gene matches: 15. CDR3 loop: CASSQSIPAVRGVQPQHF. In DNA, the CDR3 is TGCGCCAGCAGTCAATCGATTCCTGCCGTCAGGGGGGTCCAGCCCCAGCATTTT.

The chain uses TRBV7-2 and TRBJ1-5; perhaps TRBD1 as D (5 bases). There are 19 residues in the CDR3. The V gene lost 1 base and the J gene lost 3 bases, with 22 bases spanning the gap. Per germline, CDR1 SGHTA and CDR2 FQGNSA. Here the CDR3 reads CASSLVGRPGRGDNQPQHF. The CDR3 DNA reads TGTGCCAGCAGCTTAGTCGGACGGCCAGGGCGAGGAGACAATCAGCCCCAGCATTTT.

This sequence joins TRBV24-1 and TRBJ2-3, with 9 bases lining up with TRBD2. Germline trimming cut 4 bases from V and 4 bases from J; bases unmatched to any gene: 5. CDR1 is KGHDR and CDR2 is SFDVKD in the germline V gene. The CDR3 length is 15 residues. CDR3 coding DNA: TGTGCCACCAGTGACACAAAGCGGGGGGCAGATACGCAGTATTTT. It translates to CATSDTKRGADTQYF.

The chain joins TRBV5-1 to TRBJ1-1, with TRBD1 matching 9 bases. The CDR3 is made up of 11 amino acids. J lost 8 bases, V lost 7 bases, and 3 bases had no gene match. In germline, CDR1 is SGHRS, CDR2 YFSETQ. This CDR3 reads CASRGQGEAFF. CDR3 nucleotides: TGCGCCAGCCGCGGACAGGGGGAAGCTTTCTTT. Variable domain in full (rest from reference TRBV5-1 and TRBJ1-1): KAGVTQTPRYLIKTRGQQVTLSCSPISGHRSVSWYQQTPGQGLQFLFEYFSETQRNKGNFPGRFSGRQFSNSRSEMNVSTLELGDSALYLCASRGQGEAFFGQGTRLTVV.

The rearrangement joins TRBV14 to TRBJ2-7; possible D gene TRBD1, 5 bases. The germline CDR1 and CDR2 sequences are SGHDN and FVKESK. V was trimmed by 1 base and J by 3 bases, leaving 7 bases between them. CDR3 size: 13 residues. CDR3 loop: CASSQVDSYEQYF. CDR3 DNA: TGTGCCAGCAGCCAAGTCGACAGCTACGAGCAGTACTTC.

This clone has a single count. V and J are TRBV30 and TRBJ1-6; 7 bases fit TRBD1. The junction had 9 bases not matched to a gene; V was cut back by 6 bases and J by 4 bases. From germline, CDR1 is GTSNPN and CDR2 SVGIG (reference sequence). CDR3 size: 15 residues. The DNA for the CDR3 is TGTGCCTGCAATGTGAGGGGGCCGTATAATTCACCCCTCCACTTT. Translation gives CACNVRGPYNSPLHF.

The chain is built from TRBV4-1 and TRBJ1-2; perhaps TRBD1 as D (5 bases). There are 18 residues in the CDR3. Trimming removed 4 bases at V and 4 bases at J, with 25 bases between. From germline, CDR1 is MGHRA and CDR2 YSYEKL. DNA of the CDR3: TGCGCCAGCAGCCCCTCCCGGGGCAGGGAGGGCCCAATCTATGGCTACACCTTC. It is translated as CASSPSRGREGPIYGYTF.

This clone was detected once. The rearrangement links TRBV27 to TRBJ1-4; tentative D call: TRBD1 (6 bases). V was cut by 6 bases and J by 2 bases, with 13 bases left in between. CDR3 size: 15 residues. Germline loops: CDR1 MNHEY, CDR2 SMNVEV (reference sequence). The CDR3 here is CASSRGRQTNEKLFF. The CDR3 bases are TGTGCCAGCAGCAGGGGTAGACAGACTAATGAAAAACTGTTTTTT. The full variable domain, in which reference TRBV27 and TRBJ1-4 provide the parts outside the CDR3, is EAQVTQNPRYLITVTGKKLTVTCSQNMNHEYMSWYRQDPGLGLRQIYYSMNVEVTDKGDVPEGYKVSRKEKRNFPLILESPSPNQTSLYFCASSRGRQTNEKLFFGSGTQLSVL.

CDR3 sequence reads: CASSPGYTTDTQYF. CDR3 bases: TGCGCCAGCAGCCCAGGGTACACTACAGATACGCAGTATTTT. V gene TRBV5-1 combines with J gene TRBJ2-3; possible D gene TRBD1, 5 bases. The V end lost 4 bases, the J end lost 3 bases, and 12 bases lay between the germline ends. CDR3 length equals 14 residues. In germline, CDR1 is SGHRS, CDR2 YFSETQ.

This chain joins TRBV7-9 and TRBJ2-2; D perhaps matches TRBD1 (7 bases). Per germline, CDR1 SEHNR and CDR2 FQNEAQ (reference sequence). V lost 5 bases and J 7 bases, leaving 17 bases between the germline ends. The CDR3 totals 15 residues. Here the CDR3 DNA reads TGTGCCAGCAGCGCCTCTCGACAGGGAGGCGGGGAGCTGTTTTTT. It codes for CASSASRQGGGELFF.

This clone was recorded only once. The chain recombines TRBV29-1 with TRBJ1-2; no clear D. V was shortened by 1 base and J by 4 bases, with 16 bases between the two germline ends. The CDR3 sequence is 15 residues long. Germline V gene lookup returns CDR1 SQVTM and CDR2 ANQGSEA. The CDR3 protein is CSVEVSPATVYGYTF. CDR3 DNA: TGCAGCGTTGAAGTCTCCCCAGCGACGGTCTATGGCTACACCTTC.

This chain joins TRBV6-5 and TRBJ1-1; a possible D gene is TRBD1 (6 bases). CDR3 length: 14 amino acids. Germline V gene data show CDR1 as MNHEY and CDR2 as SVGAGI. The V end was cut by 6 bases, the J end by 5 bases, with 16 bases between. CDR3 DNA sequence: TGTGCCAGCAGGTCCGGACAGAAGAGGACTGAAGCTTTCTTT. As protein: CASRSGQKRTEAFF.

The V and J genes are TRBV7-9 and TRBJ2-2, with D perhaps TRBD2 (5 bases). Germline assignment: CDR1 SEHNR and CDR2 FQNEAQ (reference sequence). The CDR3 totals 17 residues. The V gene lost 5 bases and the J gene lost 5 bases, with 21 bases spanning the gap. The CDR3 loop reads CASSPRHLLEKTGELFF. The DNA for the CDR3 is TGTGCCAGCAGCCCACGACACCTACTAGAAAAGACCGGGGAGCTGTTTTTT.

This chain links TRBV14 with TRBJ2-3; 10 nucleotides line up with TRBD2. This CDR3 region has 16 residues. Trimming took 4 bases from V and 3 from J; bases not matched to a gene: 7. Germline-derived CDR1 and CDR2 are SGHDN and FVKESK. The CDR3 DNA is TGTGCCAGCAGCCGAATCGGACTAGCGGATACAGATACGCAGTATTTT. Translation: CASSRIGLADTDTQYF.

This chain links TRBV5-1 with TRBJ2-5, with D tentatively TRBD2 (6 bases). This CDR3 is 13 amino acids long. Germline-derived CDR1 and CDR2 are SGHRS and YFSETQ. Trimming left V 4 bases short and J 4 bases short, with 11 bases between. In DNA, the CDR3 is TGCGCCAGCAGCGTTCCCGGGGGAGAGACCCAGTACTTC. Translated, it gives CASSVPGGETQYF.

The genes are TRBV30 and TRBJ1-2; no firm D call. This CDR3 has 12 residues. Trimming took 0 bases from V and 9 from J, leaving 11 bases between them. Germline lookup yields CDR1 GTSNPN and CDR2 SVGIG (reference sequence). The CDR3 coding sequence is TGTGCCTGGAGTGTACCCGGAGTGCGCTACACCTTC. It specifies CAWSVPGVRYTF.

As DNA, the CDR3 is TGTGCCAGCTCACCGGGGGGGGGCACAGATACGCAGTATTTT. It translates to CASSPGGGTDTQYF. The rearrangement joins TRBV11-3 to TRBJ2-3; 8 positions match TRBD2. There are 14 residues in the CDR3. Germline V gene data show CDR1 as SGHNT and CDR2 as YENEEA. V was pared by 8 bases and J by 1 base, with 5 bases of the junction left unmatched.

This chain joins TRBV11-2 and TRBJ1-1, with D unclear. CDR1 SGHAT and CDR2 FQNNGV come from the germline V gene. CDR3 length equals 15 residues. Trimming cost V 3 bases and J 4 bases, with 15 bases left between them. The CDR3 DNA reads as TGTGCCAGCAGCTTGATGGGGTTGGCGGGCACTGAAGCTTTCTTT. Protein: CASSLMGLAGTEAFF.

This clone was seen more than once but under ten times. The J gene is TRBJ1-2, the V gene TRBV11-2; 7 bases are a match to TRBD1. There are 15 residues in the CDR3. Losses at the gene ends were 4 bases for V and 2 bases for J; bases not matched to a gene: 7. Germline CDR1 is SGHAT and CDR2 is FQNNGV. The CDR3: CASSSLRGRNYGYTF. The DNA of the CDR3 is TGTGCCAGCAGCTCCCTAAGGGGGCGAAACTATGGCTACACCTTC.

The chain is built from TRBV27 and TRBJ2-5, with D perhaps TRBD2 (6 bases). The CDR3 spans 15 residues. V lost 3 bases to trimming and J lost 2 bases, with 13 bases between them. Looked up from germline, CDR1 is MNHEY and CDR2 is SMNVEV (reference sequence). DNA of the CDR3: TGTGCCAGCAGTTTCCGGGGAGGCTCTCAAGAGACCCAGTACTTC. Protein sequence: CASSFRGGSQETQYF.